The next 25 T cell receptor beta chains were all read from a single sample in a study of neoadjuvant anti-PD-1 for oral cavity cancer. Only in-frame clones appear in the TCRdb table, and some are missing; sequencing was by immunoSEQ multiplex PCR. The sample has some 8,200 clones; under 80% are singletons. Specified time point: after neoadjuvant nivolumab, at surgical resection. Sequenced material: PBMCs, taken after nivolumab (anti-PD-1) treatment. The receptor set was obtained from a person between 40 and 85 years old with oral cavity squamous cell carcinoma.

The rearrangement uses TRBV5-8 and TRBJ2-7; maybe TRBD1 (7 bases). CDR3 length: 15 amino acids. The V and J ends lost 4 bases and 2 bases respectively, with 16 bases between them. CDR1 and CDR2 (germline): SGHTS, YDEGEE. CDR3 loop: CASSRTQGGPYEQYF. The CDR3 coding sequence is TGTGCCAGCAGCAGGACCCAGGGGGGCCCCTACGAGCAGTACTTC. The variable domain in full, completed from reference TRBV5-8 and TRBJ2-7, reads EAGVTQSPTHLIKTRGQQATLRCSPISGHTSVYWYQQALGLGLQFLLWYDEGEERNRGNFPPRFSGRQFPNYSSELNVNALELEDSALYLCASSRTQGGPYEQYFGPGTRLTVT.

The chain employs TRBV19 and TRBJ1-5; a weak D match, TRBD1 (5 bases). In germline, CDR1 is LNHDA, CDR2 SQIVND (reference sequence). This CDR3 has 16 amino acids. Trimming took off 6 bases at V and 5 bases at J, with 20 bases between the two ends. CDR3 region: CASSLVYPRDDQPQHF. In DNA form, the CDR3 reads TGTGCCAGTAGCCTCGTATATCCGAGGGACGATCAGCCCCAGCATTTT.

CDR3 coding DNA: TGTGCCAGCAGCTCCCAGGGGAGGGGCACTGAAGCTTTCTTT. It specifies CASSSQGRGTEAFF. The chain combines TRBV7-3 with TRBJ1-1; maybe TRBD1 (6 bases). V dropped 4 bases and J dropped 4 bases, with 13 bases sitting between them. The CDR3 runs to 14 residues. Germline values: CDR1 SGHTA, CDR2 FQGTGA.

This clone showed up just once. The chain recombines TRBV18 with TRBJ2-2, with D perhaps given as TRBD1 or TRBD2 (5 bases each). The V gene lost 1 base and the J gene lost 6 bases, with 9 bases spanning the gap. Germline V CDR1 and CDR2: KGHSH, LQKENI. The CDR3 loop spans 14 amino acids. CDR3 sequence: CASSPQGRPGELFF. The CDR3 DNA sequence: TGTGCCAGCTCACCACAGGGACGGCCCGGGGAGCTGTTTTTT. Combining the CDR3 with reference TRBV18 and TRBJ2-2 gives the whole variable domain NAGVMQNPRHLVRRRGQEARLRCSPMKGHSHVYWYRQLPEEGLKFMVYLQKENIIDESGMPKERFSAEFPKEGPSILRIQQVVRGDSAAYFCASSPQGRPGELFFGEGSRLTVL.

This chain connects TRBV7-6 to TRBJ1-5, with D unresolved. The CDR3 contains 13 residues. Between the trimmed V and J ends, which lost 2 bases and 5 bases, there was a span of 7 bases. Germline V gene lookup returns CDR1 SGHVS and CDR2 FNYEAQ. The CDR3 sequence is CASSLKGDQPQHF. DNA for the CDR3: TGTGCCAGCAGCTTAAAGGGCGATCAGCCCCAGCATTTT.

The CDR3 DNA reads as TGTGCCAGCAGCCCGGGACAGGAGGGGACAGATACGCAGTATTTT. Protein sequence: CASSPGQEGTDTQYF. The chain employs TRBV4-2 and TRBJ2-3; TRBD1 aligns across 8 bases. V lost 4 bases, J lost 3 bases, and 6 bases stayed unmatched. The CDR3 loop spans 15 amino acids. The germline CDR1 and CDR2 sequences are LGHNA and YNFKEQ.

CDR3 in amino acids: CASSRGTANTEAFF. CDR3 nucleotide sequence: TGTGCCAGCAGTCGAGGGACAGCTAACACTGAAGCTTTCTTT. The J gene is TRBJ1-1, the V gene TRBV6-5; 7 positions agree with TRBD1. This CDR3 comprises 14 residues. J lost 2 bases, V lost 5 bases, and 5 bases had no gene match. Germline lookup yields CDR1 MNHEY and CDR2 SVGAGI.

This clone was observed a handful of times. This chain connects TRBV6-4 to TRBJ2-3; 8 bases are a match to TRBD2. The CDR3 sequence is 14 residues long. The J segment lost 1 base and the V segment lost 3 bases, leaving 0 bases of the junction unmatched. In germline, CDR1 is MRHNA, CDR2 SNTAGT. The chain's CDR3 is CASSERGGTDTQYF. For the CDR3, the DNA is TGTGCCAGCAGTGAGCGGGGGGGCACAGATACGCAGTATTTT.

This clone was seen a few times. The chain couples TRBV6-5 to TRBJ2-7; 7 bases match TRBD1. J gave up 3 bases and V 6 bases, and 8 bases lay outside the gene matches. From germline, CDR1 is MNHEY and CDR2 SVGAGI. CDR3 length: 14 amino acids. Here the CDR3 reads CASRRPGQFYEQYF. In DNA, the CDR3 is TGTGCCAGCAGACGACCGGGACAGTTCTACGAGCAGTACTTC.

The chain uses TRBV27 and TRBJ2-2; D gene ambiguous. This CDR3 region has 14 residues. V was clipped by 2 bases and J by 2 bases, with 6 bases between them. Germline lookup yields CDR1 MNHEY and CDR2 SMNVEV (reference sequence). In DNA, the CDR3 is TGTGCCAGCAGTTTAACGGAAAACACCGGGGAGCTGTTTTTT. This translates into CASSLTENTGELFF.

A few counts support this clone. The V and J genes are TRBV2 and TRBJ1-5; D perhaps matches TRBD1 (5 bases). The germline CDR1 and CDR2 sequences are SNHLY and FYNNEI. Trimming removed 4 bases from V and 6 bases from J, with 16 bases in between. This CDR3 spans 15 amino acids. Here the CDR3 DNA reads TGTGCCAGCAGTGCAGCTCGGGGTCAGGGTCAGCCCCAGCATTTT. Translating it yields CASSAARGQGQPQHF.

The chain couples TRBV29-1 to TRBJ2-3, with TRBD2 as a possible D gene (5 bases). Germline CDR1 and CDR2: SQVTM and ANQGSEA. This CDR3 region has 15 residues. Between the trimmed V and J ends, which lost 0 bases and 4 bases, there was a span of 14 bases. CDR3 DNA sequence: TGCAGCGTTGAAGAGGTGGGGAGAGGCGCAGATACGCAGTATTTT. It is translated as CSVEEVGRGADTQYF.

This sequence joins TRBV7-9 and TRBJ1-4; D uncertain. The germline gives CDR1 SEHNR, CDR2 FQNEAQ (reference sequence). With 2 bases removed from V and 6 bases from J, the gap between germline ends came to 13 bases. CDR3 length equals 15 residues. DNA for the CDR3: TGTGCCAGCAGCTTAATGTCAGGCCGGGATGAAAAACTGTTTTTT. Translation gives CASSLMSGRDEKLFF. Drawing the rest from reference TRBV7-9 and TRBJ1-4, the complete variable domain is DTGVSQNPRHKITKRGQNVTFRCDPISEHNRLYWYRQTLGQGPEFLTYFQNEAQLEKSRLLSDRFSAERPKGSFSTLEIQRTEQGDSAMYLCASSLMSGRDEKLFFGSGTQLSVL.

The chain links TRBV19 to TRBJ2-5; D is perhaps TRBD1 (6 bases). Trimming shortened V by 5 bases and J by 5 bases, and 18 bases separated the two germline ends. The CDR3 runs to 15 residues. Germline V CDR1 and CDR2: LNHDA, SQIVND (reference sequence). The CDR3 DNA reads as TGTGCCAGTAGTGCCCTCAGGGGTAAGAGGGAGACCCAGTACTTC. Protein product: CASSALRGKRETQYF.

The gene calls are TRBV11-2 and TRBJ2-5; the match to TRBD1 covers 7 bases. CDR1 and CDR2 from the germline V gene are SGHAT and FQNNGV. V gave up 1 base and J gave up 2 bases; unmatched junction bases: 4. The CDR3 is 15 amino acids. CDR3 coding DNA: TGTGCCAGCAGCTTAGGACAGGGCGAACAAGAGACCCAGTACTTC. Translated: CASSLGQGEQETQYF.

The gene calls are TRBV29-1 and TRBJ2-2; 7 nucleotides align to TRBD1. The ends lost 0 bases at V and 6 bases at J; junction bases unmatched: 10. This CDR3 comprises 16 residues. Germline loops: CDR1 SQVTM, CDR2 ANQGSEA. Here the CDR3 reads CSVEDQETGLSGELFF. The CDR3 DNA is TGCAGCGTTGAAGACCAGGAGACAGGGCTATCCGGGGAGCTGTTTTTT.

V is TRBV28 and J is TRBJ1-2; the match to TRBD1 covers 12 bases. The CDR3 loop spans 15 amino acids. The junction had 4 bases not matched to a gene; V was cut back by 5 bases and J by 3 bases. Per germline, CDR1 MDHEN and CDR2 SYDVKM. The chain's CDR3 is CASSGTGGQYYGYTF. The DNA for the CDR3 is TGTGCCAGCAGTGGGACAGGGGGCCAGTACTATGGCTACACCTTC.

The chain employs TRBV7-2 and TRBJ2-3; D is unclear. The CDR3 covers 16 residues. Germline V CDR1 and CDR2: SGHTA, FQGNSA. V lost 1 base, J lost 4 bases, and 15 bases lay in between. The CDR3 bases are TGTGCCAGCAGCTTAGGTCTAGAAGCAAGGTCAGATACGCAGTATTTT. The encoded protein is CASSLGLEARSDTQYF.

This chain uses TRBV7-3 with TRBJ2-1; the match to TRBD1 covers 7 bases. Germline CDR1 SGHTA, CDR2 FQGTGA. With V trimmed by 4 bases and J by 4 bases, 1 base remained unmatched. This CDR3 is 13 amino acids long. Written as DNA, the CDR3 is TGTGCCAGCAGCTCGGGACAGTACAATGAGCAGTTCTTC. It yields the protein CASSSGQYNEQFF.

This clone was found a few times. The chain uses TRBV7-3 and TRBJ1-2, with a tentative D call TRBD1 (6 bases). Per the germline V gene, CDR1 is SGHTA and CDR2 is FQGTGA. V was shortened by 2 bases and J by 4 bases, with 20 bases between the two germline ends. The CDR3 contains 17 residues. CDR3 sequence reads: CASSLFSRDKNFYGYTF. The CDR3 DNA sequence: TGTGCCAGCAGCTTATTTTCGAGGGACAAGAATTTCTATGGCTACACCTTC. The whole variable domain, filled in from reference TRBV7-3 and TRBJ1-2, reads GAGVSQTPSNKVTEKGKYVELRCDPISGHTALYWYRQSLGQGPEFLIYFQGTGAADDSGLPNDRFFAVRPEGSVSTLKIQRTERGDSAVYLCASSLFSRDKNFYGYTFGSGTRLTVV.

The chain's CDR3 is CASKRVGYGYTF. DNA for the CDR3: TGTGCCAGCAAAAGGGTTGGCTATGGCTACACCTTC. The chain carries TRBV5-6 and TRBJ1-2; D unclear. The V and J ends lost 6 bases and 4 bases respectively, with 10 bases between them. This CDR3 is built from 12 residues. Per germline, CDR1 SGHDT and CDR2 YYEEEE.

This chain links TRBV5-4 with TRBJ2-1; 7 nucleotides line up with TRBD2. J lost 0 bases, V lost 2 bases, and 8 bases had no gene match. The CDR3 contains 17 residues. Germline CDR1 is SGHNT and CDR2 is YYREEE (reference sequence). CDR3 in DNA: TGTGCCAGCAGCTTAGGAGCGGGCGGGGGCTCCTACAATGAGCAGTTCTTC. Its translation: CASSLGAGGGSYNEQFF.

The chain joins TRBV11-2 to TRBJ2-3; 9 nucleotides align to TRBD2. The ends lost 5 bases at V and 4 bases at J; junction bases unmatched: 7. This CDR3 spans 15 amino acids. Germline-derived CDR1 and CDR2 are SGHAT and FQNNGV. This chain's CDR3 is CASSTGTSPPDTQYF. The DNA of the CDR3 is TGTGCCAGCAGCACTGGGACTAGCCCCCCAGATACGCAGTATTTT.

This sequence joins TRBV14 and TRBJ2-7, with a possible D match to TRBD1 (5 bases). This CDR3 is built from 13 residues. Germline CDR1 reads SGHDN; CDR2 reads FVKESK. Trimming removed 5 bases at V and 4 bases at J, with 12 bases between. The CDR3 coding sequence is TGTGCCAGCAGCTCCAGACAGATTTACGAGCAGTACTTC. This encodes CASSSRQIYEQYF.

CDR3 protein: CASSRQGSYNEQFF. CDR3 sequence (DNA): TGTGCCAGCAGTAGGCAGGGGTCCTACAATGAGCAGTTCTTC. The chain uses TRBV27 and TRBJ2-1; tentatively, D is TRBD1 (6 bases). The germline CDR1 and CDR2 sequences are MNHEY and SMNVEV (reference sequence). The CDR3 loop spans 14 amino acids. V lost 5 bases to trimming and J lost 1 base, with 9 bases between them.